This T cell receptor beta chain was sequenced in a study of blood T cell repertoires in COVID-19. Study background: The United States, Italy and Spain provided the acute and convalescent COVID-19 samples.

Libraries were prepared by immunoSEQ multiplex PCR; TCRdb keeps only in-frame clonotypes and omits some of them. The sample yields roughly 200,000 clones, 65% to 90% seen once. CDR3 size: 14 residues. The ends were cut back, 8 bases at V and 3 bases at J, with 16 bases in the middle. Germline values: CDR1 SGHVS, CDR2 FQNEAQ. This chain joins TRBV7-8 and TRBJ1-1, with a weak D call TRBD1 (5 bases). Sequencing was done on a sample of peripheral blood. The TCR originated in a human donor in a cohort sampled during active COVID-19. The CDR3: CASLLRVPHTEAFF. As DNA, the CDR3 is TGTGCCAGCTTACTCAGGGTGCCCCACACTGAAGCTTTCTTT.